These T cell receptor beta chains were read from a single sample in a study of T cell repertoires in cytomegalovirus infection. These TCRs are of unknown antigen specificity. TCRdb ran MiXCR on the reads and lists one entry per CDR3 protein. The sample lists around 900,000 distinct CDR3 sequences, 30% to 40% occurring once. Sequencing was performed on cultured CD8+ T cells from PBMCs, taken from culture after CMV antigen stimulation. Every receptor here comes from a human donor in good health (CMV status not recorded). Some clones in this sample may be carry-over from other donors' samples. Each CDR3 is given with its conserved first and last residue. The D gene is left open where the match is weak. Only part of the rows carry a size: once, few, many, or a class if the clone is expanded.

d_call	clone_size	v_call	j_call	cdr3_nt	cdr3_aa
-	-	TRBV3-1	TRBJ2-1	TGTGCCAGCAGCCAAGTATTTCAGGGGATTACGGATGAGCAGTTCTTC	CASSQVFQGITDEQFF
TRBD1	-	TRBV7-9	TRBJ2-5	TGTGCCAGCGCTTCCCCGGATGGGACAGGGACCTTCCCTTCCGAGACCCAGTACTTC	CASASPDGTGTFPSETQYF
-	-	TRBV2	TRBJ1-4	TGTGCCAGCAGCTGGAGGGCCGGGGATGAAAAACTGTTTTTT	CASSWRAGDEKLFF
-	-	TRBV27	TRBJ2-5	TGTGCCAGCTCACGAGGAGGCATCGAGACCCAGTACTTC	CASSRGGIETQYF
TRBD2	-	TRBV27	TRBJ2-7	TGTGCCAGCACTTATAGCGGGGGATACTACGAGCAGTACTTC	CASTYSGGYYEQYF
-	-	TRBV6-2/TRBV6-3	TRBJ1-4	TGTGCCAGCGGACCTTTTCCGGTTGAAAAACTGTTTTTT	CASGPFPVEKLFF
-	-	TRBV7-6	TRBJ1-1	TGTGCCAGCAGCTTAGATGGGGAAAAAGCTTTCTTT	CASSLDGEKAFF
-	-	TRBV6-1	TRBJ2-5	TGTGCCAGCATTAATTCGGGAAGGTTGGGAGAGACCCAGTACTTC	CASINSGRLGETQYF
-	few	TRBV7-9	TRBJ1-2	TGTGCCAGCACCCCGCCAGGGACACGCTATGGCTACACCTTC	CASTPPGTRYGYTF
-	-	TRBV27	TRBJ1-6	TGTGCCACGCAAGGAGGTAATTCACCCCTCCACTTT	CATQGGNSPLHF
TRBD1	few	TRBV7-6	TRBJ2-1	TGTGCCAGCAGTGCGGACAGGGCCTCCTACAATGAGCAGTTCTTC	CASSADRASYNEQFF
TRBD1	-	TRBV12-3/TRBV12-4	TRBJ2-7	TGTGCCAGCAGTCCTTCGGACAGGACCTACGAGCAGTACTTC	CASSPSDRTYEQYF